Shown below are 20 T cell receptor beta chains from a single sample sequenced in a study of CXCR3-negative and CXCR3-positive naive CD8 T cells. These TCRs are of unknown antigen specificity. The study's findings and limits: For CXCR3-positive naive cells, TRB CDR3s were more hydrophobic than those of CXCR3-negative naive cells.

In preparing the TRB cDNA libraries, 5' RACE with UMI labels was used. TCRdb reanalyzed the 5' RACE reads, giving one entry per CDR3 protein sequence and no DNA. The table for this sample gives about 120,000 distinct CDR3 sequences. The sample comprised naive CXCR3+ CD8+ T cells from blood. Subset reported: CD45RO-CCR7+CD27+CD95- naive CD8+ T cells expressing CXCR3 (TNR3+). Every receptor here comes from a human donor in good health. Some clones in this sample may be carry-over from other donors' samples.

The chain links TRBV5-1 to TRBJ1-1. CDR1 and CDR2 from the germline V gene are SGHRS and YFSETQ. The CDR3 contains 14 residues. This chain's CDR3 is CASSLGGIGTEAFF.

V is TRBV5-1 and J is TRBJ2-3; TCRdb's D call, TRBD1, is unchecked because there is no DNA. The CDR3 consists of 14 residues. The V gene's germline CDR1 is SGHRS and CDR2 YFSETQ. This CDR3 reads CASSEGGTADTQYF.

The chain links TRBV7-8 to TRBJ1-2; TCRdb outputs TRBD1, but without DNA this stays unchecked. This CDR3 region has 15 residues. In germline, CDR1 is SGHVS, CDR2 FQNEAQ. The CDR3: CASSVIQGTSYGYTF.

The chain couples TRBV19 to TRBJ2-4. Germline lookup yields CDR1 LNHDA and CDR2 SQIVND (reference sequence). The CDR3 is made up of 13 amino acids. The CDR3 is CASRGFAKNIQYF. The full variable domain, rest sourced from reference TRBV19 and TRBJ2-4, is DGGITQSPKYLFRKEGQNVTLSCEQNLNHDAMYWYRQDPGQGLRLIYYSQIVNDFQKGDIAEGYSVSREKKESFPLTVTSAQKNPTAFYLCASRGFAKNIQYFGAGTRLSVL.

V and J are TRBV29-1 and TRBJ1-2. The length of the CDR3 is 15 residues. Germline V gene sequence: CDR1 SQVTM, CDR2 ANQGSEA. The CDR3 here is CSVEEWERSNYGYTF.

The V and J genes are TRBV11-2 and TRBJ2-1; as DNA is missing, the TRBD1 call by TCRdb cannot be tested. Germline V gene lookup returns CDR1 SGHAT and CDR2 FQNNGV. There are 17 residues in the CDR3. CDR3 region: CASSLGGVGQGYNEQFF.

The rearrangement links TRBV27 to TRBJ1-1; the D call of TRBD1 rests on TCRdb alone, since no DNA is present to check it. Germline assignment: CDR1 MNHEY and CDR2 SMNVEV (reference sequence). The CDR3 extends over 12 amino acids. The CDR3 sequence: CASSTGVAEAFF.

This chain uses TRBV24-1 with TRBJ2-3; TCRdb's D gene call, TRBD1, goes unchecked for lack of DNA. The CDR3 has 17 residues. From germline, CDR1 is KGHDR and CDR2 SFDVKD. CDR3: CATSDPPRGEGTDTQYF.

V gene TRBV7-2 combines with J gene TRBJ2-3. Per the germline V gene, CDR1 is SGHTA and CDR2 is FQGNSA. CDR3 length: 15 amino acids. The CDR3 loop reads CASSLDEISTDTQYF.

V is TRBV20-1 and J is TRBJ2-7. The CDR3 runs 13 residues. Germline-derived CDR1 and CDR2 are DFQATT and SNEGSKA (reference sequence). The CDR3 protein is CSARGRNSYEQYF.

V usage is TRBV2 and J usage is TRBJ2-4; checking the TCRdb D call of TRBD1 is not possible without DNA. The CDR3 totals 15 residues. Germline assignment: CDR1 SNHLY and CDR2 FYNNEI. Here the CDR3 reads CASSEISGGKHIQYF.

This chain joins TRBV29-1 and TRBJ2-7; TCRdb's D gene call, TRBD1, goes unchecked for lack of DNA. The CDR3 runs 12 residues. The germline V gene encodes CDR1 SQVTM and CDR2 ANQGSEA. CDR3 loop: CSVALTGVEQYF.

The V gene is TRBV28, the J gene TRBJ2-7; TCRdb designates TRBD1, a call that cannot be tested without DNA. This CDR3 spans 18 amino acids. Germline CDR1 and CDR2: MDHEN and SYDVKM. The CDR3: CASSPPTTGGPRSYEQYF.

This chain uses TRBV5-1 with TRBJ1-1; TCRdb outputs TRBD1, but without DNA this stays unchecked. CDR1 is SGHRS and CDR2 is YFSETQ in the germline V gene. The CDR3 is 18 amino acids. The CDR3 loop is CASSLASTGPSAGTEAFF. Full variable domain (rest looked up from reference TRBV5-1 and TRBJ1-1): KAGVTQTPRYLIKTRGQQVTLSCSPISGHRSVSWYQQTPGQGLQFLFEYFSETQRNKGNFPGRFSGRQFSNSRSEMNVSTLELGDSALYLCASSLASTGPSAGTEAFFGQGTRLTVV.

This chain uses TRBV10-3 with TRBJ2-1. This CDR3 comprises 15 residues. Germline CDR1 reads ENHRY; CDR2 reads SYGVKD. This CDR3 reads CATTVGPSSYNEQFF.

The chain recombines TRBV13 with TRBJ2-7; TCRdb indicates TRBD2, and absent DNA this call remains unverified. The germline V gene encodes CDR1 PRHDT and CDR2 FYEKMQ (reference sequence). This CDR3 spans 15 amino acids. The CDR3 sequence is CASSATPAGVLEQYF. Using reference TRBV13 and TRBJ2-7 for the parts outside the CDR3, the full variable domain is AAGVIQSPRHLIKEKRETATLKCYPIPRHDTVYWYQQGPGQDPQFLISFYEKMQSDKGSIPDRFSAQQFSDYHSELNMSSLELGDSALYFCASSATPAGVLEQYFGPGTRLTVT.

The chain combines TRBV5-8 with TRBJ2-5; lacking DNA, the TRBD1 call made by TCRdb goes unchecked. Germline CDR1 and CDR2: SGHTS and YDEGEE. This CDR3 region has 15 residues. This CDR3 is CASSTGQGAWETQYF. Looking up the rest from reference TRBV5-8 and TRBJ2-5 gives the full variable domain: EAGVTQSPTHLIKTRGQQATLRCSPISGHTSVYWYQQALGLGLQFLLWYDEGEERNRGNFPPRFSGRQFPNYSSELNVNALELEDSALYLCASSTGQGAWETQYFGPGTRLLVL.

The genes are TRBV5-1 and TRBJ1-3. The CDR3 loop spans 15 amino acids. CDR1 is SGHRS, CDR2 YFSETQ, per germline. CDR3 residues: CASSVDGGSGNTIYF. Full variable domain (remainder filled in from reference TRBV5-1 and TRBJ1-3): KAGVTQTPRYLIKTRGQQVTLSCSPISGHRSVSWYQQTPGQGLQFLFEYFSETQRNKGNFPGRFSGRQFSNSRSEMNVSTLELGDSALYLCASSVDGGSGNTIYFGEGSWLTVV.

The CDR3 is CASTNSGVIQNEQFF. The chain links TRBV2 to TRBJ2-1; TCRdb calls TRBD2, which cannot be checked without DNA. The CDR3 loop spans 15 amino acids. Germline loops: CDR1 SNHLY, CDR2 FYNNEI. Together with reference TRBV2 and TRBJ2-1, the CDR3 gives the full variable domain: EPEVTQTPSHQVTQMGQEVILRCVPISNHLYFYWYRQILGQKVEFLVSFYNNEISEKSEIFDDQFSVERPDGSNFTLKIRSTKLEDSAMYFCASTNSGVIQNEQFFGPGTRLTVL.

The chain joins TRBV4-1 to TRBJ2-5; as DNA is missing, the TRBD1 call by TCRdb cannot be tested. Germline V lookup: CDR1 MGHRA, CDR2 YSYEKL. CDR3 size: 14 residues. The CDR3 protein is CASSQVGGQETQYF.